The following is a T cell receptor beta chain sequence with its context. Its antigen is unknown. Using RNA template, CDR3s of TCR alpha and beta were amplified with iRepertoire arm-PCR. For one-step reverse transcription and amplification, about 90-400 ng of tissue mRNA or PBMC total RNA was used. TCRdb fed the multiplex PCR reads into MiXCR, producing one record per CDR3 protein. The table includes tens of thousands of distinct CDR3 sequences, 20% to 25% detected once. Germline CDR1 is LNHDA and CDR2 is SQIVND (reference sequence). The CDR3 sequence is 17 residues long. V lost 3 bases and J 2 bases, leaving 18 bases between the germline ends. The entry originates in a study of glioma-infiltrating T cells. Notes on the study in general: Gliomas, especially low-grade, showed above-expected tissue-blood divergence; non-neoplastic patients showed below. Tissue and blood shared very few CDR3 sequences.

The receptor was isolated from a human donor with low-grade glioma or glioblastoma, undergoing nonglioma brain surgery, or in good health (not recorded which). This chain uses TRBV19 with TRBJ2-3, with D uncertain. The sequenced material came from glioma tissue, nonneoplastic brain tissue, or PBMCs (not recorded which). Here the CDR3 DNA reads TGTGCCAGTAGTATCTCGGCCAACCAAATTTCCACAGATACGCAGTATTTT. This encodes CASSISANQISTDTQYF.